The subject of this entry is one T cell receptor (beta chain). The antigen is not known. The data derive from a study of T cell therapy after organ transplantation. The CDR3 covers 13 residues. CDR1 is SNHLY and CDR2 is FYNNEI in the germline V gene. Trimming took 5 bases from V and 6 from J, leaving 12 bases between them. Clones were sequenced by immunoSEQ multiplex PCR, and TCRdb holds only the in-frame ones, with some missing. The sample has 45,000 to 60,000 clones; roughly 93% are singletons. The genes are TRBV2 and TRBJ2-3; D not resolved. The clonotype was recovered from a human patient who had received a solid organ transplant and had CMV disease. Sequencing used CD8+ T cells from blood, obtained before autologous CMV-specific T cell therapy. The CDR3 region has the DNA TGTGCCAGCAGTACCCCCCTCAGGGATACGCAGTATTTT. It is translated as CASSTPLRDTQYF.